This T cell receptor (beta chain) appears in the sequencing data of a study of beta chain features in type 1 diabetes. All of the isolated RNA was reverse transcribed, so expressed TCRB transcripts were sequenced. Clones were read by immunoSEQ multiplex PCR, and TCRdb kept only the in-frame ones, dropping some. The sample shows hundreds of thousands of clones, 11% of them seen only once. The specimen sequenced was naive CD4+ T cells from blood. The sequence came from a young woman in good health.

Here the CDR3 DNA reads TGTGCCAGCAGCGATCTCGACAGGTCCCAGCAGTTCTTC. Encoded protein: CASSDLDRSQQFF. This chain joins TRBV9 and TRBJ2-1; a possible D gene is TRBD1 (6 bases). The CDR3 has 13 residues. V dropped 3 bases and J dropped 11 bases, with 15 bases sitting between them. Germline assignment: CDR1 SGDLS and CDR2 YYNGEE.